This TCR beta chain was sequenced during a study of cytotoxic CD8 clonotypes in ibrutinib-treated CLL. Germline V gene data show CDR1 as GTSNPN and CDR2 as SVGIG (reference sequence). CDR3 length: 11 residues. V gave up 1 base and J gave up 10 bases, with 10 bases separating them. The protocol was immunoSEQ multiplex PCR, while the TCRdb copy is restricted to in-frame clones and leaves out a portion. The repertoire includes 150,000 to 200,000 clones, about 72% of them detected once, and roughly an eighth sits in the top ten. Material: PBMCs, obtained after 24 months of ibrutinib treatment. The TCR sequence derives from a human donor with chronic lymphocytic leukemia. J is TRBJ1-2 and V is TRBV30; D may be TRBD1 (6 bases). The CDR3 sequence: CAWSAGQIYTF. The CDR3, as DNA: TGTGCCTGGAGTGCGGGACAAATCTACACCTTC.